This T cell receptor (beta chain) derives from a study of blood T cell repertoires in COVID-19. About the research overall: Donors in the United States, Italy and Spain gave samples during acute or convalescent COVID-19. In each case, the material was cDNA or gDNA derived from T cells, B-cell-depleted T cells, or PBMCs.

Under the authors' procedure: Quantification of nucleated cells was approximated via reference gene primer amplification. Profiling relied on immunoSEQ multiplex PCR, and the TCRdb table lists in-frame clones only, not all of them. Clonal size and the V and J genes are those of that table, whereas D and trimming came from the DNA. Of some 230,000 clones in the sample, approximately 78% were seen once. Patients at the Seattle site were enrolled during active infection and followed longitudinally. Per the germline V gene, CDR1 is MNHEY and CDR2 is SVGAGI. Unmatched junction bases numbered 10, after V lost 8 bases and J lost 8 bases. This CDR3 has 14 residues.

The receptor was isolated from a woman of 80 years or more with COVID-19, enrolled during active disease. This rearrangement joins TRBV6-5 to TRBJ2-1; 9 bases align to TRBD2. Input material: peripheral blood. The CDR3 nucleotides are TGTGCCAGCCGCGATAGCGGGAGAAAAGATGAGCAGTTCTTC. As protein: CASRDSGRKDEQFF.